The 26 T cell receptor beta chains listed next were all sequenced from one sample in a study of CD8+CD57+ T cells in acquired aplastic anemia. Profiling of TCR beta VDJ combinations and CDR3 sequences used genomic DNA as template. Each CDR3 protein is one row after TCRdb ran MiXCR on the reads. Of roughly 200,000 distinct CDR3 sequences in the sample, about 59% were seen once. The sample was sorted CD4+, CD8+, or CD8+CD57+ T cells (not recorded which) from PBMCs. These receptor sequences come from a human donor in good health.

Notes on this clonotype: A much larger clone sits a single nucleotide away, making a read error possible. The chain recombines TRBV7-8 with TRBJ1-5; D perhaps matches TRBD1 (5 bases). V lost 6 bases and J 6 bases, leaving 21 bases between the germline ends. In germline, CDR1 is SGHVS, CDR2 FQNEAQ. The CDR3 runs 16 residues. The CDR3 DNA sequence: TGTGCCAGCAGTGAATGGGAGGGACGGGGCAGTCAGCCCCAGCATTTT. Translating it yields CASSEWEGRGSQPQHF.

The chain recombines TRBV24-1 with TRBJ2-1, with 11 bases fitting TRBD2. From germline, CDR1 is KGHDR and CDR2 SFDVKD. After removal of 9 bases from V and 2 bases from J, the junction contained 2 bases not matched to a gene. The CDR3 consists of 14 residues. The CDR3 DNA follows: TGTGCCACCGTAGCGGGAGGGCCCTACAATGAGCAGTTCTTC. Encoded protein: CATVAGGPYNEQFF.

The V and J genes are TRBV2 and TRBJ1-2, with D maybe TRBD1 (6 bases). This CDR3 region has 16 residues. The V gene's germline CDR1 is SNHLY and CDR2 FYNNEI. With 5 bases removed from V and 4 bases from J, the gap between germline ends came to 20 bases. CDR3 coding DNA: TGTGCCAGCAGTACGTCTGGACAGCGAGGTTCCTATGGCTACACCTTC. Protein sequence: CASSTSGQRGSYGYTF. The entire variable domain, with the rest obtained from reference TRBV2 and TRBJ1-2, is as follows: EPEVTQTPSHQVTQMGQEVILRCVPISNHLYFYWYRQILGQKVEFLVSFYNNEISEKSEIFDDQFSVERPDGSNFTLKIRSTKLEDSAMYFCASSTSGQRGSYGYTFGSGTRLTVV.

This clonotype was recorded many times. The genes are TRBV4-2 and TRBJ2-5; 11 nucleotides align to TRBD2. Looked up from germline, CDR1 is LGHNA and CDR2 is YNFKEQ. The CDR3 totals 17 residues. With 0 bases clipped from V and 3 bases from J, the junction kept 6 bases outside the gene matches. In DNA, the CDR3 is TGTGCCAGCAGCCAAGAGGTAGCGGGGGGGCCAGAAGAGACCCAGTACTTC. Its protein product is CASSQEVAGGPEETQYF.

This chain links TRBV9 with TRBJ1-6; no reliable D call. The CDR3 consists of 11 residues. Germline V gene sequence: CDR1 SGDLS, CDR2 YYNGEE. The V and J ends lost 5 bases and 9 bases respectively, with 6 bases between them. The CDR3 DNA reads TGTGCCAGCAGTTCCCCTTCACCCCTCCACTTT. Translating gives CASSSPSPLHF.

CDR3 sequence (DNA): TGTGCCAGCAGCACTGGGACTAGCTATTCCTACGAGCAGTACTTC. Translated, it gives CASSTGTSYSYEQYF. This chain uses TRBV11-2 with TRBJ2-7, with 9 positions matching TRBD2. V lost 5 bases and J lost 1; bases outside the gene matches: 6. This CDR3 has 15 residues. The germline V gene has CDR1 SGHAT and CDR2 FQNNGV.

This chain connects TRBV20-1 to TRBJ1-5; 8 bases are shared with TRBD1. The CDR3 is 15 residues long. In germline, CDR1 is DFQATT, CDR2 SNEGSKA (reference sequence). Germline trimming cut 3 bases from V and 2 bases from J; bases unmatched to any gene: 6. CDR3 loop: CSASHQGAGNQPQHF. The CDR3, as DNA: TGCAGTGCTAGTCATCAGGGGGCCGGCAATCAGCCCCAGCATTTT.

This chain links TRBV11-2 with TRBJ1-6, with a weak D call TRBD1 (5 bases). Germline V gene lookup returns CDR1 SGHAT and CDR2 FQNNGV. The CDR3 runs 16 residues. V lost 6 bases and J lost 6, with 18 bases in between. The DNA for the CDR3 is TGTGCCAGCAGACCTACCGGGACGAGCGTTAATTCACCCCTCCACTTT. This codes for CASRPTGTSVNSPLHF.

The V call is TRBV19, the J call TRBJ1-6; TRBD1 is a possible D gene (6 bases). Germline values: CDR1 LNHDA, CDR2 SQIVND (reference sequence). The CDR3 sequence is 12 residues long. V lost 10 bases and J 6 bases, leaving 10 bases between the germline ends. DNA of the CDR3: TGTGCCATTGGGGGCTCTAATTCACCCCTCCACTTT. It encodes CAIGGSNSPLHF.

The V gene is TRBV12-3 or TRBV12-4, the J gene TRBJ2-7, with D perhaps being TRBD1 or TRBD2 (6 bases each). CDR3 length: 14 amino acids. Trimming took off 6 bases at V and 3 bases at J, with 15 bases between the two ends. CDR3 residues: CASRVLGGGYEQYF. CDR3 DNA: TGTGCCAGCAGGGTACTAGGGGGAGGCTACGAGCAGTACTTC.

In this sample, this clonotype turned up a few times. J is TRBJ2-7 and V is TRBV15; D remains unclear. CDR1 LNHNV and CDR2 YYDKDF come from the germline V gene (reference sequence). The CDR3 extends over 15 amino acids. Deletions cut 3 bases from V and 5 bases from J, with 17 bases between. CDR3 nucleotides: TGTGCCACCAGCAGGGATACTTCTATTGGGGACGAGCAGTACTTC. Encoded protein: CATSRDTSIGDEQYF. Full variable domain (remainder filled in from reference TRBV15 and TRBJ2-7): DAMVIQNPRYQVTQFGKPVTLSCSQTLNHNVMYWYQQKSSQAPKLLFHYYDKDFNNEADTPDNFQSRRPNTSFCFLDIRSPGLGDTAMYLCATSRDTSIGDEQYFGPGTRLTVT.

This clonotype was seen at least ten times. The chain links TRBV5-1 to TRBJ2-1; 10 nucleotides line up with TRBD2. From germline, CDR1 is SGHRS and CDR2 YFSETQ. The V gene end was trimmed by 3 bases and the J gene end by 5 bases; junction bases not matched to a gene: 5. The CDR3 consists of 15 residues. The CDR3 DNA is TGCGCCAGCAGCTCTACTAGCGGGACCAACAATGAGCAGTTCTTC. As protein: CASSSTSGTNNEQFF.

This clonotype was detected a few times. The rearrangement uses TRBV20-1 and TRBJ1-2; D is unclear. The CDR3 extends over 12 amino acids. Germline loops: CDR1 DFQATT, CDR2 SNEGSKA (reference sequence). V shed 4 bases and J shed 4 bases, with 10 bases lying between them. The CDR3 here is CSATDGRYGYTF. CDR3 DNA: TGCAGTGCTACCGACGGCCGCTATGGCTACACCTTC.

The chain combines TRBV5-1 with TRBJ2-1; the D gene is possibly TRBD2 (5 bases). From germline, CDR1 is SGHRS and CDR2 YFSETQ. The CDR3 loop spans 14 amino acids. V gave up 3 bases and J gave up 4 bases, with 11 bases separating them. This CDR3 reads CASSSMPGYNEQFF. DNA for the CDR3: TGCGCCAGCAGCTCGATGCCGGGGTACAATGAGCAGTTCTTC.

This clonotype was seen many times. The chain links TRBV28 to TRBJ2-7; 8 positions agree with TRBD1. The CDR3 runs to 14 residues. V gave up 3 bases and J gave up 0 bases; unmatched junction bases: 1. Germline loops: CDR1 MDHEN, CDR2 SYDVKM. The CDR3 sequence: CASSLTGASYEQYF. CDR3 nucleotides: TGTGCCAGCAGTTTGACAGGGGCCTCCTACGAGCAGTACTTC.

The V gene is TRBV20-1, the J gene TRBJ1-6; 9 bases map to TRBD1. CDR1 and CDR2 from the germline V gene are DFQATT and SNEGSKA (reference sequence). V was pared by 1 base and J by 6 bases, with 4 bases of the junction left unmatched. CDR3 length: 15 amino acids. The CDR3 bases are TGCAGTGCTAGAGTGGGACAGGGAGTTAATTCACCCCTCCACTTT. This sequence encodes CSARVGQGVNSPLHF.

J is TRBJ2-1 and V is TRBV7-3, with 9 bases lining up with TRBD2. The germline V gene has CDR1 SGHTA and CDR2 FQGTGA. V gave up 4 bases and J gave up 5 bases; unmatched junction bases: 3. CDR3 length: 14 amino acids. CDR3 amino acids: CASSSKREDNEQFF. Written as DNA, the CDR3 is TGTGCCAGCAGCTCGAAGCGGGAGGACAATGAGCAGTTCTTC.

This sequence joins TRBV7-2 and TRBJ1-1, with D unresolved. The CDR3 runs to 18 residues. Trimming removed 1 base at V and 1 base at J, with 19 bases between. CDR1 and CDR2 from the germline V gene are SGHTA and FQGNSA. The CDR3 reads CASSLDGRAILRNTEAFF. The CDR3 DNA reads TGTGCCAGCAGCTTAGATGGGAGGGCTATACTCCGGAACACTGAAGCTTTCTTT. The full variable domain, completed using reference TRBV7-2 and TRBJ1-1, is GAGVSQSPSNKVTEKGKDVELRCDPISGHTALYWYRQSLGQGLEFLIYFQGNSAPDKSGLPSDRFSAERTGGSVSTLTIQRTQQEDSAVYLCASSLDGRAILRNTEAFFGQGTRLTVV.

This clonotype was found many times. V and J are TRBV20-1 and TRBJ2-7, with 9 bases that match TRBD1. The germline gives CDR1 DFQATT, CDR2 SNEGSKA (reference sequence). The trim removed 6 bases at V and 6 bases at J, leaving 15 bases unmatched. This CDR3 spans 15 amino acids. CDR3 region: CSAPGGGQGNPEQYF. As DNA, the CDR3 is TGCAGTGCCCCTGGGGGGGGACAGGGTAATCCCGAGCAGTACTTC.

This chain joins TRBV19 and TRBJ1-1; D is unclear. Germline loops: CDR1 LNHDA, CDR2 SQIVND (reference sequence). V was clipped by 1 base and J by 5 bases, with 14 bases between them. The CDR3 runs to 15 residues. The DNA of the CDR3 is TGTGCCAGTAGTATAGTCTCTGGTGGTGGTACTGAAGCTTTCTTT. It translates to CASSIVSGGGTEAFF. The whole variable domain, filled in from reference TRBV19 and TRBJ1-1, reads DGGITQSPKYLFRKEGQNVTLSCEQNLNHDAMYWYRQDPGQGLRLIYYSQIVNDFQKGDIAEGYSVSREKKESFPLTVTSAQKNPTAFYLCASSIVSGGGTEAFFGQGTRLTVV.

CDR3 residues: CASNQVGTGIDGELFF. The CDR3, as DNA: TGTGCCAGCAACCAAGTGGGGACTGGGATTGACGGGGAGCTGTTTTTT. The rearrangement joins TRBV9 to TRBJ2-2, with TRBD2 as a possible D gene (6 bases). V dropped 6 bases and J dropped 7 bases, with 22 bases sitting between them. Germline V gene sequence: CDR1 SGDLS, CDR2 YYNGEE. The CDR3 is 16 amino acids.

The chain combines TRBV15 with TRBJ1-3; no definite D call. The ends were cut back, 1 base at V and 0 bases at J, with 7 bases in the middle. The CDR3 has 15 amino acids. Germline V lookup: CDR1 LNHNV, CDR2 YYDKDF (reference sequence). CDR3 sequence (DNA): TGTGCCACCAGCAGAGTTGCCTTCTCTGGAAACACCATATATTTT. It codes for CATSRVAFSGNTIYF.

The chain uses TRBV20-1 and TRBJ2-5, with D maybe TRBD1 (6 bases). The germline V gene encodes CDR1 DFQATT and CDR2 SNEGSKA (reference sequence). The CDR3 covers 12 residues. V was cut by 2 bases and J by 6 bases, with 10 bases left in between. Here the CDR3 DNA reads TGCAGTGCTAGAAGACAGGCCCAGACCCAGTACTTC. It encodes CSARRQAQTQYF.

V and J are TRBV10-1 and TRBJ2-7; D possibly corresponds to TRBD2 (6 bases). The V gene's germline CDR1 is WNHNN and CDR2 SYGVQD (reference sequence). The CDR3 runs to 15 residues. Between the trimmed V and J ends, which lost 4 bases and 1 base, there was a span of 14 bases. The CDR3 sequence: CASSGGHSGSYEQYF. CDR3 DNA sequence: TGCGCCAGCAGTGGAGGGCATAGCGGTTCCTACGAGCAGTACTTC.

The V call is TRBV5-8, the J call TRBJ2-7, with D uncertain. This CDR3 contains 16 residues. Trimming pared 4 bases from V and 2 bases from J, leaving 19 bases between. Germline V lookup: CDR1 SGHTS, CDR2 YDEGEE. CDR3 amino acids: CASSPRPGLEAYEQYF. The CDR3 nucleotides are TGTGCCAGCAGCCCCCGACCAGGCCTCGAAGCCTACGAGCAGTACTTC.

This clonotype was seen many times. CDR3 loop: CASSYPGDYGYTF. The CDR3 nucleotides read TGTGCCAGCAGTTACCCAGGGGACTATGGCTACACCTTC. The chain has TRBV6-5 and TRBJ1-2; weak D call: TRBD1 (6 bases). Germline V lookup: CDR1 MNHEY, CDR2 SVGAGI. Trimming removed 2 bases from V and 3 bases from J, with 7 bases in between. This CDR3 has 13 residues.